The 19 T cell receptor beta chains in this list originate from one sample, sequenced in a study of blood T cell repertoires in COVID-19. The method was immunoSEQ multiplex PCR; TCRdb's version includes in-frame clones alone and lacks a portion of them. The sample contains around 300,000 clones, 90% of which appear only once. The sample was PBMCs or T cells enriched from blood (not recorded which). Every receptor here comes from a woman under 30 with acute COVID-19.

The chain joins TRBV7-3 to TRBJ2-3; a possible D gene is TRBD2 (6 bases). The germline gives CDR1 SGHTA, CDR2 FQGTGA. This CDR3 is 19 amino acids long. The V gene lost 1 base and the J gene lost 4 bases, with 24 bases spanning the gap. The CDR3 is CASSLRPGRGLAESDTQYF. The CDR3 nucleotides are TGTGCCAGCAGCTTAAGACCGGGACGTGGTTTAGCGGAGTCAGATACGCAGTATTTT. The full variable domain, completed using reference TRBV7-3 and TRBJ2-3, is GAGVSQTPSNKVTEKGKYVELRCDPISGHTALYWYRQSLGQGPEFLIYFQGTGAADDSGLPNDRFFAVRPEGSVSTLKIQRTERGDSAVYLCASSLRPGRGLAESDTQYFGPGTRLTVL.

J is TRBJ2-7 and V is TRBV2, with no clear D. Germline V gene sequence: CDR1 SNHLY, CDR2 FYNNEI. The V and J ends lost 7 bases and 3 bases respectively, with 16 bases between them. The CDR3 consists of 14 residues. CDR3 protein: CASTLELLFYEQYF. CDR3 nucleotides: TGTGCCAGCACCCTGGAGTTGCTCTTCTACGAGCAGTACTTC.

As DNA, the CDR3 is TGTGCCAACCTAGCGGGAGGGCCTACAGATACGCAGTATTTT. Translating it yields CANLAGGPTDTQYF. The chain combines TRBV2 with TRBJ2-3, with TRBD2 matching 12 bases. The CDR3 spans 14 residues. Germline values: CDR1 SNHLY, CDR2 FYNNEI. Trimming removed 10 bases from V and 3 bases from J; junction bases left unmatched: 5.

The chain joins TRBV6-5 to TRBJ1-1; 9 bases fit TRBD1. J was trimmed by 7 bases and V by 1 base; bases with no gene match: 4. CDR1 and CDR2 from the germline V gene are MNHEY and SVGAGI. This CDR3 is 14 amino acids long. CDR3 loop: CASSYFGQGSEAFF. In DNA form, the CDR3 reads TGTGCCAGCAGTTACTTTGGACAGGGGAGTGAAGCTTTCTTT.

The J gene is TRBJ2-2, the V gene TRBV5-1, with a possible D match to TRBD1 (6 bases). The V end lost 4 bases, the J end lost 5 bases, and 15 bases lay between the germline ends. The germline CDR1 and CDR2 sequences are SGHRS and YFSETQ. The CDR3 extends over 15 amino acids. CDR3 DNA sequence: TGCGCCAGCAGCGGGGGCGGATGGGGGACCGGGGAGCTGTTTTTT. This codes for CASSGGGWGTGELFF.

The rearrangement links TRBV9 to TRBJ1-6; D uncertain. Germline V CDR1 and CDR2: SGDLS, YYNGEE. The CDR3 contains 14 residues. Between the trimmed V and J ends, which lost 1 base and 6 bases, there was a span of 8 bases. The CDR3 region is CASSVRVFNSPLHF. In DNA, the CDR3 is TGTGCCAGCAGCGTACGCGTATTTAATTCACCCCTCCACTTT. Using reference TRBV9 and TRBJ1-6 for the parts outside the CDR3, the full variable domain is DSGVTQTPKHLITATGQRVTLRCSPRSGDLSVYWYQQSLDQGLQFLIQYYNGEERAKGNILERFSAQQFPDLHSELNLSSLELGDSALYFCASSVRVFNSPLHFGNGTRLTVT.

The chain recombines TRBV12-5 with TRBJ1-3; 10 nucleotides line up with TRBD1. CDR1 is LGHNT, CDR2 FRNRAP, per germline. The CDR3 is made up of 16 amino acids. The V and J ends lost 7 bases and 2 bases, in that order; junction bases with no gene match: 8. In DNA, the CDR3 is TGTGCTAGTGCCCGGGACAGGGGCGCCCCTGGAAACACCATATATTTT. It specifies CASARDRGAPGNTIYF. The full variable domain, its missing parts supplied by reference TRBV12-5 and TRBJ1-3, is DARVTQTPRHKVTEMGQEVTMRCQPILGHNTVFWYRQTMMQGLELLAYFRNRAPLDDSGMPKDRFSAEMPDATLATLKIQPSEPRDSAVYFCASARDRGAPGNTIYFGEGSWLTVV.

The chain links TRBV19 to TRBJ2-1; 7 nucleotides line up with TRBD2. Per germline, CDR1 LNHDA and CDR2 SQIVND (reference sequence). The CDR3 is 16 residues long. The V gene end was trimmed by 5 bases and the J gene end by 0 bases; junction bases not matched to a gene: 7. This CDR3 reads CASSLTSASSYNEQFF. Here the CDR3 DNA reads TGTGCCAGTAGTCTCACTAGCGCCAGCTCCTACAATGAGCAGTTCTTC.

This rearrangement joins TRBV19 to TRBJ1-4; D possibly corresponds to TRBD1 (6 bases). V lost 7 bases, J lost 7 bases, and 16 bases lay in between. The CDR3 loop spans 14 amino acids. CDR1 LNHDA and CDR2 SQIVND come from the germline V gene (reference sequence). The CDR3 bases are TGTGCCAGTAAGGTCCAAGGGGGGGGTGAAAAACTGTTTTTT. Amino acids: CASKVQGGGEKLFF.

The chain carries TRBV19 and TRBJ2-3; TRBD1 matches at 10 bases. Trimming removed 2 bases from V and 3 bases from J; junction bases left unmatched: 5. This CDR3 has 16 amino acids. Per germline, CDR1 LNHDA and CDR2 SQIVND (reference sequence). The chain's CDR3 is CASSIFGQGDTDTQYF. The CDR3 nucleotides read TGTGCCAGTAGTATATTCGGACAGGGGGATACAGATACGCAGTATTTT. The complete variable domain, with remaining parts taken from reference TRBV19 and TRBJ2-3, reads DGGITQSPKYLFRKEGQNVTLSCEQNLNHDAMYWYRQDPGQGLRLIYYSQIVNDFQKGDIAEGYSVSREKKESFPLTVTSAQKNPTAFYLCASSIFGQGDTDTQYFGPGTRLTVL.

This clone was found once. As DNA, the CDR3 is TGTGCCAGCAGCTTCGGGACAGGGGGCTTGAAGAGTGAAAAACTGTTTTTT. It specifies CASSFGTGGLKSEKLFF. V and J are TRBV5-6 and TRBJ1-4; 12 positions match TRBD1. The ends lost 2 bases at V and 7 bases at J; junction bases unmatched: 9. This CDR3 contains 17 residues. Germline V gene sequence: CDR1 SGHDT, CDR2 YYEEEE.

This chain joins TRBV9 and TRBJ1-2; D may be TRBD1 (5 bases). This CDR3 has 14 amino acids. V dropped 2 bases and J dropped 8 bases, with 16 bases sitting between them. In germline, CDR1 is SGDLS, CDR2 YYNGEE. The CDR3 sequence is CASSVGRDLRGYTF. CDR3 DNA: TGTGCCAGCAGCGTGGGGAGGGACCTACGGGGCTACACCTTC.

The CDR3 DNA follows: TGTGCCAGCAGCCCTCTACAGGGCACCACAGATACGCAGTATTTT. Translated: CASSPLQGTTDTQYF. The V and J genes are TRBV3-1 (or the pseudogene TRBV3-2) and TRBJ2-3, with a weak D call TRBD1 (6 bases). The V end lost 4 bases, the J end lost 2 bases, and 13 bases lay between the germline ends. The CDR3 has 15 residues. The germline V gene encodes CDR1 LGHDT and CDR2 YNNKEL (reference sequence).

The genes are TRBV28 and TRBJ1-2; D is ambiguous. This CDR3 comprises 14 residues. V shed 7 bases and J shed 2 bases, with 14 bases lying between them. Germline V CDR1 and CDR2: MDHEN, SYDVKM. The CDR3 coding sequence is TGTGCCAGCACGACGGCGGGGATGAACTATGGCTACACCTTC. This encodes CASTTAGMNYGYTF.

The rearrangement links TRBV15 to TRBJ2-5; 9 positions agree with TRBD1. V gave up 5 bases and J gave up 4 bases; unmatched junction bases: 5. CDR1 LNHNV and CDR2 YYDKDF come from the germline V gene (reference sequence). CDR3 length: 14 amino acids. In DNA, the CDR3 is TGTGCCACCAGCCCCGGGACAGGGACAGAGACCCAGTACTTC. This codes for CATSPGTGTETQYF.

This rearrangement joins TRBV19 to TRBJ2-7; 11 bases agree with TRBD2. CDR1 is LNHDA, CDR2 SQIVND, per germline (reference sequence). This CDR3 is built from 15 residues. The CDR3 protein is CAGLTSGSLYYEQYF. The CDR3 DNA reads TGTGCTGGGCTTACTAGCGGGAGCCTCTACTACGAGCAGTACTTC.

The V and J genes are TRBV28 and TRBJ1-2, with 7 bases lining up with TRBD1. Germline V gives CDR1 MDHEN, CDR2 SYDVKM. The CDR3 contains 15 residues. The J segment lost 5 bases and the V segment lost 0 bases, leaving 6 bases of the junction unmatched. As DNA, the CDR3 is TGTGCCAGCAGTTTATGGCACAGGGGAGTTTATGGCTACACCTTC. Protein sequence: CASSLWHRGVYGYTF.

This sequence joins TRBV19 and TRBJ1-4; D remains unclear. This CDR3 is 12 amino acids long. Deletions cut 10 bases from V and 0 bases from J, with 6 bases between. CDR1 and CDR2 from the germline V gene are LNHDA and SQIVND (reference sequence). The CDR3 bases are TGTGCCATCGGGACAACTAATGAAAAACTGTTTTTT. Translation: CAIGTTNEKLFF.

The CDR3 bases are TGTGCCAGCAATCCATCCCCGAACACCGGGGAGCTGTTTTTT. Translation gives CASNPSPNTGELFF. The chain is built from TRBV6-5 and TRBJ2-2; D is ambiguous. The CDR3 length is 14 residues. Germline CDR1 MNHEY, CDR2 SVGAGI. Trimming took 7 bases from V and 0 from J, leaving 9 bases between them.